The subject of this entry is one T cell receptor (beta chain). As yet, its antigen is unknown. This specimen belongs to a study of CD8 T cells in ankylosing spondylitis. Regarding the study as a whole: Among TCR beta sequences, a motif of roughly 8 highly homologous variants appeared characteristic of ankylosing spondylitis blood. Some of these motif variants have turned up before, in reports on reactive arthritis synovial fluid and blood.

MiXCR, applied by TCRdb to the 5' RACE reads, yields one record per CDR3 protein. The data contain 200,000 to 250,000 distinct CDR3 sequences, 18% of them singletons. CDR1 and CDR2 from the germline V gene are MNHEY and SMNVEV (reference sequence). V was shortened by 2 bases and J by 2 bases, with 13 bases between the two germline ends. This CDR3 contains 15 residues. Sequenced: blood, either unsorted or a sorted T cell fraction (not recorded which). The genes are TRBV27 and TRBJ2-7, with unresolved D. The receptor comes from a male donor with ankylosing spondylitis. As DNA, the CDR3 is TGTGCCAGCAGTTTAGAGGTCGGCCCCACCTACGAGCAGTACTTC. Protein sequence: CASSLEVGPTYEQYF.